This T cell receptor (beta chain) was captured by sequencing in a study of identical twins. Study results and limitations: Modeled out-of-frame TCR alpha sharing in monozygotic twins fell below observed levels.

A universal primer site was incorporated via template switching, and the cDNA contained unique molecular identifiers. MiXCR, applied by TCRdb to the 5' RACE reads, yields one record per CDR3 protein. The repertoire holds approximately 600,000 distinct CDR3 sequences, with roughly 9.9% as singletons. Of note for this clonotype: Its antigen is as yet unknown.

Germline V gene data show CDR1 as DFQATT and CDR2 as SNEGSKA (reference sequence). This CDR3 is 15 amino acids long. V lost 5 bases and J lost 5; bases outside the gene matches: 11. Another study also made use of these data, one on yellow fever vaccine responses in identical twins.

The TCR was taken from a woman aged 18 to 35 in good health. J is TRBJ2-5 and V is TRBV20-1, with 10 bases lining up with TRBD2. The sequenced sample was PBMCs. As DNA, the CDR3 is TGCAGTGCTGCGAGGACTAGCGGATGGGGGGAGACCCAGTACTTC. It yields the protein CSAARTSGWGETQYF.